Presented here are 4 T cell receptor beta chains from one specimen sequenced in a study of T cell changes during pregnancy in multiple sclerosis. The assay was immunoSEQ multiplex PCR, and TCRdb's table has in-frame clones only and misses some. The sample holds around 26,000 clones, about 89% seen once. The sequenced sample was CD4+ T cells from peripheral blood mononuclear cells, obtained in the first trimester of pregnancy. The receptors were sampled from a female donor in good health, enrolled as a control in a pregnancy study.

This chain links TRBV5-1 with TRBJ2-7; no firm D call. V was clipped by 2 bases and J by 0 bases, with 9 bases between them. Germline values: CDR1 SGHRS, CDR2 YFSETQ. CDR3 size: 14 residues. CDR3 bases: TGCGCCAGCAGCTTCACAACTAACTCCTACGAGCAGTACTTC. Translated, it gives CASSFTTNSYEQYF.

V usage is TRBV7-9 and J usage is TRBJ2-1; 7 positions match TRBD2. In germline, CDR1 is SEHNR, CDR2 FQNEAQ (reference sequence). This CDR3 comprises 13 residues. The V and J ends lost 11 bases and 10 bases, in that order; junction bases with no gene match: 14. CDR3 sequence: CAGAGDAGSEQFF. The CDR3 DNA is TGTGCCGGGGCGGGAGACGCGGGGTCAGAGCAGTTCTTC. Full variable domain (missing parts from reference TRBV7-9 and TRBJ2-1): DTGVSQNPRHKITKRGQNVTFRCDPISEHNRLYWYRQTLGQGPEFLTYFQNEAQLEKSRLLSDRFSAERPKGSFSTLEIQRTEQGDSAMYLCAGAGDAGSEQFFGPGTRLTVL.

This chain uses TRBV25-1 with TRBJ1-4; 9 bases are a match to TRBD1. The J segment lost 4 bases and the V segment lost 6 bases, leaving 6 bases of the junction unmatched. In germline, CDR1 is MGHDK, CDR2 SYGVNS. The CDR3 sequence is 15 residues long. CDR3: CASRPGQGFNEKLFF. The CDR3 DNA reads TGTGCCAGCAGGCCGGGACAGGGATTTAATGAAAAACTGTTTTTT. The full variable domain, its missing parts supplied by reference TRBV25-1 and TRBJ1-4, is EADIYQTPRYLVIGTGKKITLECSQTMGHDKMYWYQQDPGMELHLIHYSYGVNSTEKGDLSSESTVSRIRTEHFPLTLESARPSHTSQYLCASRPGQGFNEKLFFGSGTQLSVL.

The chain joins TRBV6-4 to TRBJ2-2; D perhaps matches TRBD2 (5 bases). Germline CDR1 and CDR2: MRHNA and SNTAGT. The CDR3 length is 13 residues. Trimming pared 4 bases from V and 4 bases from J, leaving 7 bases between. Here the CDR3 DNA reads TGTGCCAGCAGTGTTGCGGGCACCGGGGAGCTGTTTTTT. This gives the protein CASSVAGTGELFF.